These T cell receptor beta chains were read from a single sample in a study of shared clonotypes between healthy human individuals. The protocol was immunoSEQ multiplex PCR, while the TCRdb copy is restricted to in-frame clones and leaves out a portion. Of 1.5 million to 1.9 million clones detected, approximately 98% appear once; the ten largest clones hold 0.4% to 0.45%. Material: naive CD4+ T cells sorted from blood. These receptors originate from a man younger than 45 in good health. Both conserved end residues are part of each CDR3. The order of the fields is clone size, V gene, D gene, CDR3 length, J gene, CDR3 protein, CDR3 DNA. A D gene is named only where the DNA matches it firmly. Expanded clones are given a class, and other clones once, few, many or no size at all.

.,TRBV7-3,.,13,TRBJ2-5,CASSAGNSGTQYF,TGTGCCAGCAGCGCAGGGAATTCTGGGACCCAGTACTTC
.,TRBV27,TRBD1,18,TRBJ2-6,CASSSPGQFYSGANVLTF,TGTGCCAGCAGTTCCCCGGGACAGTTCTACTCTGGGGCCAACGTCCTGACTTTC
.,TRBV6-5,.,12,TRBJ1-5,CASSDGLGPQHF,TGTGCCAGCAGTGATGGATTGGGGCCCCAGCATTTT
.,TRBV5-1,.,13,TRBJ2-4,CASSPTISDFKSF,TGCGCCAGCAGCCCTACCATTAGTGACTTCAAGTCCTTC
once,TRBV11-2,TRBD2,15,TRBJ2-7,CASSKGLAGVNEQYF,TGTGCCAGCAGCAAGGGACTAGCGGGAGTAAACGAGCAGTACTTC
.,TRBV5-1,TRBD2,20,TRBJ2-7,CASSHPGPGTSGRGSYEQYF,TGCGCCAGCAGCCACCCCGGTCCGGGGACTAGCGGGAGAGGGTCCTACGAGCAGTACTTC
.,TRBV10-1,TRBD1,14,TRBJ2-7,CASRPGQGSYEQYF,TGCGCCAGCAGACCGGGACAGGGTTCCTACGAGCAGTACTTC
.,TRBV9,.,15,TRBJ2-1,CASSKDGTFYNEQFF,TGTGCCAGCAGCAAAGACGGGACGTTCTACAATGAGCAGTTCTTC
.,TRBV30,.,13,TRBJ1-5,CAWRQGSNQPQHF,TGTGCCTGGAGACAGGGAAGCAATCAGCCCCAGCATTTT
.,TRBV5-1,.,13,TRBJ2-1,CASRPRQDNEQFF,TGCGCCAGCAGGCCCCGACAGGACAATGAGCAGTTCTTC
.,TRBV28,.,14,TRBJ1-2,CASSRTDIIYGYTF,TGTGCCAGCAGCCGGACCGACATTATCTATGGCTACACCTTC
.,TRBV19,.,15,TRBJ2-2,CASSRAVLATGELFF,TGTGCCAGTAGTAGGGCAGTACTAGCCACCGGGGAGCTGTTTTTT
.,TRBV14,.,15,TRBJ2-7,CASSPFQGSRDEQYF,TGTGCCAGCAGCCCCTTTCAGGGTTCTCGGGACGAGCAGTACTTC
.,TRBV29-1,.,15,TRBJ2-1,CSVNRGPGLYNEQFF,TGCAGCGTCAACCGGGGCCCGGGTCTATACAATGAGCAGTTCTTC
.,TRBV18,TRBD2,14,TRBJ2-5,CASSPDAGAETQYF,TGTGCCAGCTCACCGGATGCGGGAGCGGAGACCCAGTACTTC
.,TRBV27,TRBD1,14,TRBJ2-6,CASSYRTGGNVLTF,TGTGCCAGCAGTTACAGGACAGGGGGCAACGTCCTGACTTTC
once,TRBV9,TRBD2,18,TRBJ2-2,CASSPPWAGGRVPGELFF,TGTGCCAGCAGCCCCCCTTGGGCAGGCGGGAGGGTCCCCGGGGAGCTGTTTTTT
.,TRBV11-2,.,16,TRBJ2-1,CASSLDGGLRHNEQFF,TGTGCCAGCAGCTTAGATGGCGGACTCAGACACAATGAGCAGTTCTTC
.,TRBV18,.,13,TRBJ1-5,CASSPDPYQPQHF,TGTGCCAGCTCACCTGACCCGTATCAGCCCCAGCATTTT
.,TRBV18,.,15,TRBJ1-3,CASSRGENSGNTIYF,TGTGCCAGCTCCCGCGGGGAGAACTCTGGAAACACCATATATTTT
.,TRBV29-1,.,11,TRBJ2-7,CSVPGVHEQYF,TGCAGCGTGCCGGGCGTCCACGAGCAGTACTTC
.,TRBV7-8,.,16,TRBJ2-3,CASSLVWRGGADTQYF,TGTGCCAGCAGCTTAGTATGGAGGGGAGGCGCAGATACGCAGTATTTT
.,TRBV14,.,14,TRBJ2-5,CASSQDFTRETQYF,TGTGCCAGCAGCCAAGATTTCACCCGGGAGACCCAGTACTTC
once,TRBV6-1,.,15,TRBJ2-3,CASKWTVQSTDTQYF,TGTGCCAGCAAGTGGACAGTACAAAGCACAGATACGCAGTATTTT
.,TRBV2,TRBD2,17,TRBJ2-5,CASLKGTSGSWWETQYF,TGTGCCAGCCTGAAGGGGACTAGCGGGAGTTGGTGGGAGACCCAGTACTTC
once,TRBV19,TRBD1,15,TRBJ2-1,CASSPRQGLDNEQFF,TGTGCCAGTAGTCCCCGACAGGGTTTGGACAATGAGCAGTTCTTC
.,TRBV28,TRBD1,14,TRBJ2-7,CASSSFDRDYEQYF,TGTGCCAGCAGTTCATTCGACAGGGACTACGAGCAGTACTTC
.,TRBV9,TRBD2,17,TRBJ2-1,CASSVGLGLAGVYEQFF,TGTGCCAGCAGCGTAGGGTTGGGGCTAGCGGGAGTCTATGAGCAGTTCTTC
.,TRBV28,.,12,TRBJ2-7,CASSTSSYEQYF,TGTGCCAGCAGTACTAGTAGCTACGAGCAGTACTTC
.,TRBV11-3,.,13,TRBJ2-5,CASSPGQQETQYF,TGTGCCAGCAGCCCCGGACAGCAAGAGACCCAGTACTTC
.,TRBV6-5,.,16,TRBJ2-2,CASSYSNRRVDGELFF,TGTGCCAGCAGTTACTCGAACAGGAGAGTCGACGGGGAGCTGTTTTTT
.,TRBV28,TRBD2,20,TRBJ2-7,CASSLPWGVSGPSGTYEQYF,TGTGCCAGCAGTCTCCCGTGGGGGGTGTCTGGACCTAGCGGCACCTACGAGCAGTACTTC
.,TRBV7-9,TRBD1,15,TRBJ2-7,CASSPGQGGLYEQYF,TGTGCCAGCAGCCCCGGACAGGGTGGCCTATACGAGCAGTACTTC
.,TRBV7-3,TRBD1,15,TRBJ2-2,CASSYRGSSTGELFF,TGTGCCAGCAGCTACAGGGGGTCGAGCACCGGGGAGCTGTTTTTT
.,TRBV15,.,15,TRBJ1-1,CATSRERIMNTEAFF,TGTGCCACCAGCAGAGAACGGATCATGAACACTGAAGCTTTCTTT
.,TRBV7-8,.,17,TRBJ2-7,CASSLGGVLIPLYEQYF,TGTGCCAGCAGCTTAGGGGGAGTACTCATACCCCTCTACGAGCAGTACTTC
.,TRBV30,TRBD2,16,TRBJ2-1,CAWRVNLAGVYNEQFF,TGTGCCTGGAGGGTTAATCTAGCGGGAGTCTACAATGAGCAGTTCTTC